This T cell receptor beta chain was found in a study of shared clonotypes between healthy human individuals. The CDR3 is 14 amino acids. The germline V gene encodes CDR1 KGHSH and CDR2 LQKENI. Trimming shortened V by 6 bases and J by 6 bases, and 16 bases separated the two germline ends. Using immunoSEQ multiplex PCR, the repertoire was profiled, and TCRdb retains in-frame clones only, with some absent. This sample yields roughly 2,300,000 clones, of which about nine tenths are seen a single time; about 0.36% belongs to the top ten. This clonotype originated in a man between 18 and 29 years old in good health. Some clones in this sample may be carry-over from other donors' samples. The specimen sequenced was naive CD4+ T cells from PBMCs. Subset here: CD45RA+ positively selected. The chain combines TRBV18 with TRBJ2-3; possible D gene TRBD1, 5 bases. The CDR3 DNA reads as TGTGCCAGCTCCCCGGTGGGGCCCGGGGATACGCAGTATTTT. Translation gives CASSPVGPGDTQYF.